This TCR beta chain was sequenced for a study of blood T cell repertoires in COVID-19. Study background: The analysed material was cDNA or gDNA that came from T cells, B-cell-depleted T cells, or PBMCs.

Libraries were prepared by immunoSEQ multiplex PCR; TCRdb keeps only in-frame clonotypes and omits some of them. The table lists some 250,000 clones, about three quarters of them singletons. Germline assignment: CDR1 MNHEY and CDR2 SVGEGT. The junction had 8 bases not matched to a gene; V was cut back by 6 bases and J by 7 bases. The CDR3 loop spans 13 amino acids. Sample: peripheral blood. The source of this sequence is a woman older than 75 with acute or convalescent COVID-19. This chain connects TRBV6-2 or TRBV6-3 to TRBJ1-1; 7 bases are a match to TRBD1. CDR3 loop: CASRPQGDHEAFF. The DNA of the CDR3 is TGTGCCAGCAGACCTCAGGGGGATCATGAAGCTTTCTTT.